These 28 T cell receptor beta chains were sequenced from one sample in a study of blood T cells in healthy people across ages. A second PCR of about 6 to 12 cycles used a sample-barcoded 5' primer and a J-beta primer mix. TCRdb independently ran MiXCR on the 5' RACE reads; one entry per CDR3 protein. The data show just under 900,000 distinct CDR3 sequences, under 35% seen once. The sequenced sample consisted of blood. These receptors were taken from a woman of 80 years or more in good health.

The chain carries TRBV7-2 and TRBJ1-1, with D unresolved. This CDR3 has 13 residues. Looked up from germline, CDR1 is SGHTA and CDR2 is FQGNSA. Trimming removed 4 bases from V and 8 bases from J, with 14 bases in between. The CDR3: CASSSLRADEAFF. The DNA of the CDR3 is TGTGCCAGCAGCTCATTACGGGCCGACGAAGCTTTCTTT.

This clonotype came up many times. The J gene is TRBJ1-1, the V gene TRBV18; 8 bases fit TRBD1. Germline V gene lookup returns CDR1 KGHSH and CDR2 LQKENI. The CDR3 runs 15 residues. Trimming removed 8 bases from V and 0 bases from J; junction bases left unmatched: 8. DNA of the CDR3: TGTGCCAGCAGTCCCGGGACAGGCATGAACACTGAAGCTTTCTTT. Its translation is CASSPGTGMNTEAFF.

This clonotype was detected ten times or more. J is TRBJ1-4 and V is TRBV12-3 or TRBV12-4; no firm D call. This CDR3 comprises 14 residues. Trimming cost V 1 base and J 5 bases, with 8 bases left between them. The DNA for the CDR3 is TGTGCCAGCAGTTTAGTACAGTCAAATGAAAAACTGTTTTTT. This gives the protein CASSLVQSNEKLFF.

DNA for the CDR3: TGTGCCAGCAGCGCGACTAGCGGGGGCCTGGGATACAATGAGCAGTACTTC. This codes for CASSATSGGLGYNEQYF. The chain has TRBV9 and TRBJ2-7; TRBD2 matches at 12 bases. Per germline, CDR1 SGDLS and CDR2 YYNGEE. This CDR3 spans 17 amino acids. Trimming took 3 bases from V and 7 from J; bases not matched to a gene: 14.

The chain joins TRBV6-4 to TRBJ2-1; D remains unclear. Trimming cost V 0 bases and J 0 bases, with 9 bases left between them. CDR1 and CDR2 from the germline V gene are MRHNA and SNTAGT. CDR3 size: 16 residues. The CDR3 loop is CASSDSSRSSYNEQFF. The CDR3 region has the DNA TGTGCCAGCAGTGACTCGAGTCGGAGCTCCTACAATGAGCAGTTCTTC.

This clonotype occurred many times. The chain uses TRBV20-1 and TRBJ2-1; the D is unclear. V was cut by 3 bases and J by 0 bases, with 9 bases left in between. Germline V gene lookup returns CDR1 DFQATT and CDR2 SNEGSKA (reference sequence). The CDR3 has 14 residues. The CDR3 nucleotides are TGCAGTGCTAGCGGGTCTAGCTCCTACAATGAGCAGTTCTTC. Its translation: CSASGSSSYNEQFF.

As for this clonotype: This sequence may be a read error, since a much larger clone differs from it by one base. For the CDR3, the DNA is TGCAGTGCTAAGGGACAGAAGTATGGGTATGGCTACACCTTC. It encodes CSAKGQKYGYGYTF. V is TRBV20-1 and J is TRBJ1-2; 7 bases agree with TRBD1. This CDR3 has 14 amino acids. The germline V gene has CDR1 DFQATT and CDR2 SNEGSKA (reference sequence). The trim removed 4 bases at V and 5 bases at J, leaving 10 bases unmatched.

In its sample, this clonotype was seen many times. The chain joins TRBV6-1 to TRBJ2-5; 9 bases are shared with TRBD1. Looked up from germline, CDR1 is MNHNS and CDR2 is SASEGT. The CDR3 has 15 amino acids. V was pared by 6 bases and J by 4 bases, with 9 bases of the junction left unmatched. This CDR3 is CASRNGQGWRETQYF. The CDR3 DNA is TGTGCCAGCAGAAACGGACAGGGGTGGCGAGAGACCCAGTACTTC.

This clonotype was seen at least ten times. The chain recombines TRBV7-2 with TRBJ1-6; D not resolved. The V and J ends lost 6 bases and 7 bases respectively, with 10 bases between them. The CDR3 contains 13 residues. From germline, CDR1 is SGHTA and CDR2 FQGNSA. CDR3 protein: CASRMEGNSPLHF. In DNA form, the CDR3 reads TGTGCCAGCAGGATGGAGGGCAATTCACCCCTCCACTTT.

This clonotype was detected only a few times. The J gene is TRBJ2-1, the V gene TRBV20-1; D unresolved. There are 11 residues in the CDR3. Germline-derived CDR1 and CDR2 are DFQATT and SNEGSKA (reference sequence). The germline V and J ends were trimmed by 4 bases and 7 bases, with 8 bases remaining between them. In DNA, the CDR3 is TGCAGTGCTATACTGGGTAATGAGCAGTTCTTC. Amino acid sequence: CSAILGNEQFF.

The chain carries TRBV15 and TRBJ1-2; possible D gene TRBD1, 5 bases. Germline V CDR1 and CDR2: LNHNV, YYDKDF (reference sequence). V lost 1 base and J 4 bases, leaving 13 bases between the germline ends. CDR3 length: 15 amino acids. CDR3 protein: CATSRGVGEPYGYTF. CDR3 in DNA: TGTGCCACCAGCAGAGGCGTGGGGGAACCCTATGGCTACACCTTC. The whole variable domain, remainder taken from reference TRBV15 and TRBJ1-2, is DAMVIQNPRYQVTQFGKPVTLSCSQTLNHNVMYWYQQKSSQAPKLLFHYYDKDFNNEADTPDNFQSRRPNTSFCFLDIRSPGLGDTAMYLCATSRGVGEPYGYTFGSGTRLTVV.

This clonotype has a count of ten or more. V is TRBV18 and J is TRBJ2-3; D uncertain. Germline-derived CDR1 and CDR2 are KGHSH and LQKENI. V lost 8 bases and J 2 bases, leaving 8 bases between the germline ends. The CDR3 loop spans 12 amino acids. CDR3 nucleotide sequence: TGTGCCAGCAGTCCGAACACAGATACGCAGTATTTT. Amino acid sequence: CASSPNTDTQYF.

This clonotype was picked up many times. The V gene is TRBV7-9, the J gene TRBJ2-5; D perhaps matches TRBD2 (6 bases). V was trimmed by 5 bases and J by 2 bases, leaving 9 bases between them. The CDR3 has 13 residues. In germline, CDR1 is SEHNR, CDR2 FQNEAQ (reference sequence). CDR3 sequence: CASSQRVQETQYF. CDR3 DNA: TGTGCCAGCAGCCAGCGGGTACAAGAGACCCAGTACTTC.

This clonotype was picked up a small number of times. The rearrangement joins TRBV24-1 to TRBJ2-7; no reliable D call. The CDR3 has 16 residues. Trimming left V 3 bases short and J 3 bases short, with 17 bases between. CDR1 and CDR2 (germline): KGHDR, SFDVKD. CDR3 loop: CATSDLQHQENYEQYF. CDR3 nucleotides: TGTGCCACCAGTGATCTACAGCATCAGGAGAACTACGAGCAGTACTTC.

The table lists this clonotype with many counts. The chain's CDR3 is CSARERLAGGGETQYF. In DNA form, the CDR3 reads TGCAGTGCTAGAGAAAGACTAGCGGGGGGCGGGGAGACCCAGTACTTC. The chain recombines TRBV20-1 with TRBJ2-5, with 13 bases lining up with TRBD2. V was clipped by 0 bases and J by 5 bases; unmatched bases: 6. Per the germline V gene, CDR1 is DFQATT and CDR2 is SNEGSKA (reference sequence). The CDR3 extends over 16 amino acids.

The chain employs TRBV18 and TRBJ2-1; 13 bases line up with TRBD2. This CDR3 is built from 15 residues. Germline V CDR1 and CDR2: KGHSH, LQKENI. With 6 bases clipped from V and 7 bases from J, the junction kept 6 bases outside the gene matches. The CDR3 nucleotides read TGTGCCAGCTCGGGGACTAGCGGGGCGTTAAATGAGCAGTTCTTC. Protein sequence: CASSGTSGALNEQFF.

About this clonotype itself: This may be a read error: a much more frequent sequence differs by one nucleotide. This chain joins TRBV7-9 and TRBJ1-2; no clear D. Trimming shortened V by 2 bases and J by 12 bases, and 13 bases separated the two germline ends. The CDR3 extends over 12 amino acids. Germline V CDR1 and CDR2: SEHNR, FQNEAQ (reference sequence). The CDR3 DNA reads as TGTGCCAGCAGCTTATTAGGACGGACCCACACCTTC. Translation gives CASSLLGRTHTF.

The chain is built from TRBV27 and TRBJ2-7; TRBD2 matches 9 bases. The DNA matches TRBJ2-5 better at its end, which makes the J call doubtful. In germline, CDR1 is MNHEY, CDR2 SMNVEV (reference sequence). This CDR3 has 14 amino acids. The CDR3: CASSPALAGETQYF. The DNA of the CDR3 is TGTGCCAGCTCACCTGCACTAGCGGGAGAGACCCAGTACTTC.

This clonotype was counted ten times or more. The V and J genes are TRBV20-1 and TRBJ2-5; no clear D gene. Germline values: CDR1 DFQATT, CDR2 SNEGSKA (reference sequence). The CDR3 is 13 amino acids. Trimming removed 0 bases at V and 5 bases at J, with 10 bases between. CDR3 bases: TGCAGTGCTAGAGATGGTCGAGCCGAGACCCAGTACTTC. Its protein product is CSARDGRAETQYF.

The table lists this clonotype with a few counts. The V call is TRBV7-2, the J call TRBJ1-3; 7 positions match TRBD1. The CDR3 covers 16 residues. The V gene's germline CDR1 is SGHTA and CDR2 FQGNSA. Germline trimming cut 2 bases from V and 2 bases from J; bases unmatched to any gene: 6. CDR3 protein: CASSLPTGQPGNTIYF. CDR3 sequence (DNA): TGTGCCAGCAGCTTACCGACAGGGCAGCCTGGAAACACCATATATTTT.

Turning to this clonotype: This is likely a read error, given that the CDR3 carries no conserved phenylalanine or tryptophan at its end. The CDR3 loop reads CASSPIPGSTDTQYV. In nucleotides, the CDR3 is TGCGCCAGCAGCCCGATCCCGGGAAGCACAGATACGCAGTATGTT. V and J are TRBV5-1 and TRBJ2-3; TRBD2 is a possible D gene (5 bases). Germline V CDR1 and CDR2: SGHRS, YFSETQ. This CDR3 is built from 15 residues. V lost 4 bases to trimming and J lost 0 bases, with 12 bases between them.

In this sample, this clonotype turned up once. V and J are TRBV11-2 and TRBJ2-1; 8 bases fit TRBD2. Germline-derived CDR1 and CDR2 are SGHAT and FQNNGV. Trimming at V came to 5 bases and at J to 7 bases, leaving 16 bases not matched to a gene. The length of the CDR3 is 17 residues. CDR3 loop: CASSVGTHRGGVNEQFF. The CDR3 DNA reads TGTGCCAGCAGCGTTGGCACCCACCGGGGGGGTGTTAATGAGCAGTTCTTC.

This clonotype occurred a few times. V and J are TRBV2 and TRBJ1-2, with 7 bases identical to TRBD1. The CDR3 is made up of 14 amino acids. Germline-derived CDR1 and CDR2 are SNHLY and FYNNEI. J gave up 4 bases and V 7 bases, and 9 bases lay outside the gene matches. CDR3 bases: TGTGCCAGCAAAAAGACAGGGAACCTCTATGGCTACACCTTC. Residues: CASKKTGNLYGYTF.

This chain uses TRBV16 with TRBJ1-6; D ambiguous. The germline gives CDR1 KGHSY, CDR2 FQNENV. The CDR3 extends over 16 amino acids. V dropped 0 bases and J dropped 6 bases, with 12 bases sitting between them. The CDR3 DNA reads TGTGCCAGCAGCCAATCTGGGTTCCTCGTTAATTCACCCCTCCACTTT. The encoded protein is CASSQSGFLVNSPLHF.

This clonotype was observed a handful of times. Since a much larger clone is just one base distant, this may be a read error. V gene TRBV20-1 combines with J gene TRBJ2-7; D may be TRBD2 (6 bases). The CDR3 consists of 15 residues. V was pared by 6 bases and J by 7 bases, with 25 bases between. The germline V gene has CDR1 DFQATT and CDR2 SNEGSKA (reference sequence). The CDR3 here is CSAYQPGTEYNEQYF. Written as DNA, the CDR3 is TGCAGTGCATACCAACCCGGGACTGAATACAATGAGCAGTACTTC.

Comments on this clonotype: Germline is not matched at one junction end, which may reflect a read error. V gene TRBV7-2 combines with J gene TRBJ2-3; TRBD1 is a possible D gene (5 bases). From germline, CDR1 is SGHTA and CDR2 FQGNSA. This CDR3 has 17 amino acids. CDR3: CASSLDPSGAQADTRYF. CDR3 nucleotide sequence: TGTGCCAGCAGCTTAGACCCTAGTGGGGCACAGGCAGATACGCGGTATTTT.

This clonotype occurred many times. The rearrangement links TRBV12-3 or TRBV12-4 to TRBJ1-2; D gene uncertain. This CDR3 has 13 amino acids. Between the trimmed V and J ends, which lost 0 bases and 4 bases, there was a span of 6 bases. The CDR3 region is CASSLAPGYGYTF. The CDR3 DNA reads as TGTGCCAGCAGTTTAGCGCCTGGCTATGGCTACACCTTC.

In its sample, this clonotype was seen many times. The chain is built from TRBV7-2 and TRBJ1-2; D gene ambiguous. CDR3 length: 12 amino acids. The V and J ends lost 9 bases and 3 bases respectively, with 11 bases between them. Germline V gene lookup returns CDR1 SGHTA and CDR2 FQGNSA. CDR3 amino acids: CARFTPDYGYTF. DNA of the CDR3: TGTGCCAGATTTACACCAGACTATGGCTACACCTTC.